This T cell receptor beta chain stems from a study of neurological immune-mediated disorders. Study overall: Of the approximately 34 patients with multiple sclerosis, some 31 had relapsing-remitting MS, whereas the remaining 3 had secondary progressive MS. Study outcomes and limitations: Neither clinical nor MRI features were associated with the multiple sclerosis repertoire cluster. When the repertoires were grouped phylogenetically, those of 18 of the 34 multiple sclerosis patients came together in a single cluster of related CDR3 sequences, which points to a possible repertoire-level signature.

Ten or more counts support this clonotype. What it recognizes is unknown. TCRdb passed the 5' RACE reads through MiXCR, listing each CDR3 protein once. The sample holds tens of thousands of distinct CDR3 sequences, 3% to 4.5% seen once. Germline CDR1 and CDR2: SGDLS and YYNGEE. V was shortened by 3 bases and J by 7 bases, with 8 bases between the two germline ends. The CDR3 loop spans 12 amino acids. PBMCs stored at -80 C, 2 million in total, were the source of the unsorted libraries. The V gene is TRBV9, the J gene TRBJ2-1; D not certain. What was sequenced was PBMCs. This clonotype was obtained from a man younger than 45 with multiple sclerosis. The CDR3 sequence: CASSGVGNEQFF. In nucleotides, the CDR3 is TGTGCCAGCAGCGGCGTAGGAAATGAGCAGTTCTTC.